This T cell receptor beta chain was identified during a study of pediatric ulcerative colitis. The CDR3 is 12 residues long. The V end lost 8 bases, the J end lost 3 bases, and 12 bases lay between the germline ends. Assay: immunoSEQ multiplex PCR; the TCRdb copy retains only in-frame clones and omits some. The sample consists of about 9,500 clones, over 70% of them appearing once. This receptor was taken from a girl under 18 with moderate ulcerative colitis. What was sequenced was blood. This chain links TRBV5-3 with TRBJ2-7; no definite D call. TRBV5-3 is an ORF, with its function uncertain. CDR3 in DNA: TGTGCCAGCAACCGGGCACACTACGAGCAGTACTTC. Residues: CASNRAHYEQYF.